These 28 T cell receptor beta chains share one sample of origin, sequenced in a study of shared clonotypes between healthy human individuals. Only CD45RO-negative cells positively selected for CCR7 counted as naive CD8 cells, so terminally differentiated effector memory CD45RA+ cells were excluded. Using immunoSEQ multiplex PCR, the repertoire was profiled, and TCRdb retains in-frame clones only, with some absent. The repertoire holds under 1 million clones, with 80% to 95% as singletons. Sequencing input: naive CD8+ T cells sorted from blood. These receptors originate from a man aged 30 to 39 in good health.

This rearrangement joins TRBV5-1 to TRBJ2-7; 10 bases are shared with TRBD1. The CDR3 is 16 residues long. Germline loops: CDR1 SGHRS, CDR2 YFSETQ. V lost 0 bases to trimming and J lost 5 bases; unmatched junction nucleotides: 8. CDR3 nucleotides: TGCGCCAGCAGCTTGGGGCCGGGACAGGGGTGGGACGAGCAGTACTTC. It yields the protein CASSLGPGQGWDEQYF. Complete variable domain (other parts from reference TRBV5-1 and TRBJ2-7): KAGVTQTPRYLIKTRGQQVTLSCSPISGHRSVSWYQQTPGQGLQFLFEYFSETQRNKGNFPGRFSGRQFSNSRSEMNVSTLELGDSALYLCASSLGPGQGWDEQYFGPGTRLTVT.

The table lists this clone with a count of one. The chain is built from TRBV27 and TRBJ1-5; 9 nucleotides line up with TRBD1. The junction had 5 bases not matched to a gene; V was cut back by 3 bases and J by 5 bases. CDR1 is MNHEY and CDR2 is SMNVEV in the germline V gene (reference sequence). The CDR3 spans 15 residues. This CDR3 reads CASSFRTGVDQPQHF. The CDR3 nucleotides read TGTGCCAGCAGTTTCCGGACAGGGGTAGATCAGCCCCAGCATTTT.

The chain uses TRBV7-9 and TRBJ2-2; D unclear. The CDR3 has 15 residues. With 2 bases removed from V and 0 bases from J, the gap between germline ends came to 7 bases. Germline values: CDR1 SEHNR, CDR2 FQNEAQ (reference sequence). CDR3 region: CASSLLDTNTGELFF. CDR3 DNA: TGTGCCAGCAGCTTATTGGATACGAACACCGGGGAGCTGTTTTTT.

V gene TRBV4-2 combines with J gene TRBJ2-3; 7 bases line up with TRBD2. The CDR3 consists of 17 residues. The junction had 8 bases not matched to a gene; V was cut back by 0 bases and J by 2 bases. Per germline, CDR1 LGHNA and CDR2 YNFKEQ. The CDR3 sequence: CASSQDGAGITTDTQYF. The CDR3 DNA reads TGTGCCAGCAGCCAAGATGGAGCGGGAATCACCACAGATACGCAGTATTTT.

With regard to this clone: Other DNA sequences in this specimen translate into the identical CDR3. The chain joins TRBV28 to TRBJ2-2, with unresolved D. CDR1 and CDR2 (germline): MDHEN, SYDVKM. The CDR3 runs to 13 residues. Trimming removed 3 bases at V and 0 bases at J, with 2 bases between. Here the CDR3 reads CASSLANTGELFF. In DNA, the CDR3 is TGTGCCAGCAGTTTGGCGAACACCGGGGAGCTGTTTTTT.

V is TRBV11-2 and J is TRBJ1-4, with D perhaps TRBD1 (6 bases). V shed 2 bases and J shed 0 bases, with 13 bases lying between them. Germline CDR1 SGHAT, CDR2 FQNNGV. The CDR3 has 17 residues. The CDR3, as DNA: TGTGCCAGCAGCTTATGGCAGGGGAAGACAACTAATGAAAAACTGTTTTTT. Amino acid sequence: CASSLWQGKTTNEKLFF. Complete variable domain (other parts from reference TRBV11-2 and TRBJ1-4): EAGVAQSPRYKIIEKRQSVAFWCNPISGHATLYWYQQILGQGPKLLIQFQNNGVVDDSQLPKDRFSAERLKGVDSTLKIQPAKLEDSAVYLCASSLWQGKTTNEKLFFGSGTQLSVL.

CDR3 nucleotides: TGTGCCAGCAGTTACGGCTCCAGGGGGTATGGCTACACCTTC. Translated, it gives CASSYGSRGYGYTF. The chain is built from TRBV6-5 and TRBJ1-2; 7 nucleotides agree with TRBD1. The CDR3 totals 14 residues. The ends lost 2 bases at V and 5 bases at J; junction bases unmatched: 5. CDR1 is MNHEY, CDR2 SVGAGI, per germline.

This chain uses TRBV27 with TRBJ1-4; D is unresolved. Germline CDR1 MNHEY, CDR2 SMNVEV (reference sequence). V dropped 6 bases and J dropped 8 bases, with 16 bases sitting between them. This CDR3 is built from 14 residues. The CDR3 region has the DNA TGTGCCAGCAGACGAGGGTTGGCAAAAGAAAAACTGTTTTTT. It codes for CASRRGLAKEKLFF.

The V call is TRBV27, the J call TRBJ2-2; 8 bases match TRBD2. The length of the CDR3 is 14 residues. Germline CDR1 reads MNHEY; CDR2 reads SMNVEV (reference sequence). The V and J ends lost 10 bases and 7 bases, in that order; junction bases with no gene match: 11. The CDR3 DNA follows: TGTGCCACTCTACCGGGACTAGGTATCGGGGAGCTGTTTTTT. It encodes CATLPGLGIGELFF.

The chain recombines TRBV25-1 with TRBJ2-1; maybe TRBD2 (5 bases). The CDR3 length is 16 residues. The germline gives CDR1 MGHDK, CDR2 SYGVNS. Trimming pared 4 bases from V and 0 bases from J, leaving 13 bases between. DNA of the CDR3: TGTGCCAGCAGTGCCCGCCTAGGGAGCTCCTACAATGAGCAGTTCTTC. It yields the protein CASSARLGSSYNEQFF. The entire variable domain, with the rest obtained from reference TRBV25-1 and TRBJ2-1, is as follows: EADIYQTPRYLVIGTGKKITLECSQTMGHDKMYWYQQDPGMELHLIHYSYGVNSTEKGDLSSESTVSRIRTEHFPLTLESARPSHTSQYLCASSARLGSSYNEQFFGPGTRLTVL.

The V and J genes are TRBV11-1 and TRBJ2-5; D is perhaps TRBD1 (5 bases). V shed 2 bases and J shed 0 bases, with 10 bases lying between them. Looked up from germline, CDR1 is SGHAT and CDR2 is FQDESV (reference sequence). The CDR3 contains 15 residues. The CDR3 reads CASSLPTGDQETQYF. As DNA, the CDR3 is TGTGCCAGCAGCTTACCCACAGGAGACCAAGAGACCCAGTACTTC.

The chain has TRBV6-6 and TRBJ2-7; 11 nucleotides agree with TRBD2. Germline V CDR1 and CDR2: MNHNY, SVGAGI (reference sequence). This CDR3 has 14 amino acids. Unmatched junction bases numbered 3, after V lost 5 bases and J lost 3 bases. In nucleotides, the CDR3 is TGTGCCAGCAGTATAGCGGGAGGGAGCTACGAGCAGTACTTC. It specifies CASSIAGGSYEQYF.

The chain carries TRBV27 and TRBJ1-2; possible D gene TRBD1, 5 bases. The length of the CDR3 is 14 residues. Germline CDR1 is MNHEY and CDR2 is SMNVEV (reference sequence). The V end lost 0 bases, the J end lost 7 bases, and 12 bases lay between the germline ends. CDR3 sequence: CASSLSAGLIGYTF. As DNA, the CDR3 is TGTGCCAGCAGTTTATCGGCAGGGCTTATTGGCTACACCTTC.

The CDR3 coding sequence is TGTGCCAGCAGGGCTGAGGTTAGCTACGAGCAGTACTTC. This translates into CASRAEVSYEQYF. The J gene is TRBJ2-7, the V gene TRBV25-1; D ambiguous. V lost 6 bases to trimming and J lost 3 bases, with 12 bases between them. Germline CDR1 and CDR2: MGHDK and SYGVNS. The length of the CDR3 is 13 residues.

The chain employs TRBV10-2 and TRBJ2-4; 9 nucleotides line up with TRBD2. With V trimmed by 2 bases and J by 1 base, 12 bases remained unmatched. The CDR3 loop spans 19 amino acids. CDR1 is WSHSY and CDR2 is SAAADI in the germline V gene. Here the CDR3 DNA reads TGCGCCAGCAGTGAGCCCGGACTAGCGTCCAAGGGGGCCAAAAACATTCAGTACTTC. Its translation: CASSEPGLASKGAKNIQYF.

The chain has TRBV27 and TRBJ2-1; 11 bases match TRBD2. The germline V gene encodes CDR1 MNHEY and CDR2 SMNVEV (reference sequence). After removal of 6 bases from V and 7 bases from J, the junction contained 8 bases not matched to a gene. The CDR3 has 15 amino acids. CDR3 in amino acids: CASSMALAGGNEQFF. DNA for the CDR3: TGTGCCAGCAGCATGGCCCTAGCGGGAGGAAATGAGCAGTTCTTC.

The chain links TRBV7-9 to TRBJ2-7; the match to TRBD1 covers 9 bases. V was clipped by 3 bases and J by 1 base; unmatched bases: 7. This CDR3 is 16 amino acids long. In germline, CDR1 is SEHNR, CDR2 FQNEAQ (reference sequence). CDR3 protein: CASSFRVGQGSYEQYF. The CDR3 DNA reads as TGTGCCAGCAGCTTTAGAGTGGGACAGGGTTCCTACGAGCAGTACTTC. The complete variable domain, with remaining parts taken from reference TRBV7-9 and TRBJ2-7, reads DTGVSQNPRHKITKRGQNVTFRCDPISEHNRLYWYRQTLGQGPEFLTYFQNEAQLEKSRLLSDRFSAERPKGSFSTLEIQRTEQGDSAMYLCASSFRVGQGSYEQYFGPGTRLTVT.

V usage is TRBV10-2 and J usage is TRBJ2-1; the match to TRBD2 covers 9 bases. Germline CDR1 and CDR2: WSHSY and SAAADI. The trim removed 8 bases at V and 8 bases at J, leaving 7 bases unmatched. This CDR3 region has 13 residues. The CDR3 DNA reads TGCGCCAGCCATAGCGGGAGAAGGGATGAGCAGTTCTTC. Translated: CASHSGRRDEQFF.

This chain connects TRBV6-6 to TRBJ1-5, with TRBD1 identical over 7 bases. Germline V gives CDR1 MNHNY, CDR2 SVGAGI (reference sequence). Trimming took 0 bases from V and 5 from J; bases not matched to a gene: 7. This CDR3 is 16 amino acids long. CDR3 in DNA: TGTGCCAGCAGTTACTCAGTTGACAGGGCCGATCAGCCCCAGCATTTT. Protein: CASSYSVDRADQPQHF.

The chain joins TRBV7-9 to TRBJ2-1; 8 bases are shared with TRBD2. The trim removed 4 bases at V and 7 bases at J, leaving 9 bases unmatched. CDR1 and CDR2 (germline): SEHNR, FQNEAQ (reference sequence). The CDR3 has 15 amino acids. The CDR3 reads CASSWGLVIGNEQFF. The DNA for the CDR3 is TGTGCCAGCAGCTGGGGACTAGTTATTGGGAATGAGCAGTTCTTC.

The V gene is TRBV27, the J gene TRBJ2-7, with D uncertain. Trimming took off 6 bases at V and 0 bases at J, with 12 bases between the two ends. The CDR3 sequence is 14 residues long. Germline V lookup: CDR1 MNHEY, CDR2 SMNVEV (reference sequence). The CDR3 here is CASSSGSGSYEQYF. In DNA, the CDR3 is TGTGCCAGCAGCTCAGGTTCTGGCTCCTACGAGCAGTACTTC.

This chain connects TRBV10-1 to TRBJ2-7; D call uncertain. Germline values: CDR1 WNHNN, CDR2 SYGVQD (reference sequence). V dropped 3 bases and J dropped 3 bases, with 9 bases sitting between them. The CDR3 has 13 amino acids. CDR3 DNA: TGCGCCAGCAGTGAAGGGATTAACTACGAGCAGTACTTC. It translates to CASSEGINYEQYF.

This clone was seen only once. V gene TRBV2 combines with J gene TRBJ2-4, with 13 bases identical to TRBD2. Germline V CDR1 and CDR2: SNHLY, FYNNEI. The CDR3 is 18 amino acids. Germline trimming cut 4 bases from V and 8 bases from J; bases unmatched to any gene: 14. CDR3 DNA sequence: TGTGCCAGCAGTGTATTAGCCGGGACTAGCGGGAAGGTACACATTCAGTACTTC. Translated: CASSVLAGTSGKVHIQYF.

The chain employs TRBV4-1 and TRBJ2-6; D ambiguous. The CDR3 extends over 18 amino acids. V lost 0 bases and J 4 bases, leaving 16 bases between the germline ends. The germline CDR1 and CDR2 sequences are MGHRA and YSYEKL. The CDR3 loop is CASSQDPGQLGGANVLTF. CDR3 DNA sequence: TGCGCCAGCAGCCAAGATCCCGGGCAGTTGGGCGGGGCCAACGTCCTGACTTTC.

Points on this clone: Other nucleotide sequences in the sample specify the same CDR3. V and J are TRBV9 and TRBJ2-3; D possibly corresponds to TRBD2 (6 bases). The CDR3 is 14 amino acids. Per the germline V gene, CDR1 is SGDLS and CDR2 is YYNGEE. V was clipped by 2 bases and J by 1 base, with 8 bases between them. The CDR3 region has the DNA TGTGCCAGCAGCGTGTCTAGCGGCACAGATACGCAGTATTTT. Residues: CASSVSSGTDTQYF.

The chain employs TRBV21-1 and TRBJ2-7; the D call in the table, TRBD1, was not verified against the DNA. TRBV21-1 is labeled a pseudogene. The CDR3 length is 13 residues. The CDR3 sequence is CATPGTGFREQYF. The CDR3 coding sequence is TGTGCCACCCCCGGGACAGGGTTTCGGGAGCAGTACTTC.

In the case of this clone: Other DNA sequences from this sample encode an identical CDR3 as well. The chain joins TRBV7-9 to TRBJ2-7; D possibly corresponds to TRBD1 (5 bases). The CDR3 extends over 12 amino acids. Per germline, CDR1 SEHNR and CDR2 FQNEAQ (reference sequence). The V end lost 6 bases, the J end lost 2 bases, and 8 bases lay between the germline ends. This chain's CDR3 is CASSPGPYEQYF. The CDR3 coding sequence is TGTGCCAGCAGTCCAGGGCCCTACGAGCAGTACTTC. Looking up the rest from reference TRBV7-9 and TRBJ2-7 gives the full variable domain: DTGVSQNPRHKITKRGQNVTFRCDPISEHNRLYWYRQTLGQGPEFLTYFQNEAQLEKSRLLSDRFSAERPKGSFSTLEIQRTEQGDSAMYLCASSPGPYEQYFGPGTRLTVT.

V and J are TRBV27 and TRBJ1-2, with D maybe TRBD1 (6 bases). This CDR3 contains 18 residues. Germline CDR1 MNHEY, CDR2 SMNVEV (reference sequence). V was clipped by 2 bases and J by 2 bases, with 21 bases between them. The CDR3 here is CASSLEWDSGGQNYGYTF. The CDR3 coding sequence is TGTGCCAGCAGTTTAGAATGGGACTCCGGGGGGCAAAACTATGGCTACACCTTC.